The 30 T cell receptor beta chains reported below all come from one sample, sequenced in a study of beta chain features in type 1 diabetes. The whole isolated RNA underwent reverse transcription, so sequencing captured expressed TCRB transcripts. The method was immunoSEQ multiplex PCR; TCRdb's version includes in-frame clones alone and lacks a portion of them. The repertoire has a few hundred thousand clones, approximately 15% of them found once; the top ten carry roughly 0.033%. The specimen sequenced was naive CD4+ T cells from blood. All receptors come from a man aged 30 to 39 in good health.

This clone was seen a few times. The chain links TRBV10-3 to TRBJ1-2, with a tentative D call TRBD1 (5 bases). Germline CDR1 and CDR2: ENHRY and SYGVKD. V was pared by 5 bases and J by 3 bases, with 16 bases between. The CDR3 runs to 15 residues. Here the CDR3 reads CAISPSRTQDYGYTF. The CDR3 DNA sequence: TGTGCCATCAGTCCCAGCAGGACACAAGACTATGGCTACACCTTC.

This clone has only a few counts. Other DNA sequences in this specimen translate into the identical CDR3. In nucleotides, the CDR3 is TGTGCCAGCAGCGTAGCTGGGACTAGCGGTAACAATGAGCAGTTCTTC. It specifies CASSVAGTSGNNEQFF. This chain links TRBV9 with TRBJ2-1; 11 nucleotides match TRBD2. The ends lost 0 bases at V and 5 bases at J; junction bases unmatched: 4. This CDR3 is built from 16 residues. Germline V CDR1 and CDR2: SGDLS, YYNGEE. Full variable domain (missing parts from reference TRBV9 and TRBJ2-1): DSGVTQTPKHLITATGQRVTLRCSPRSGDLSVYWYQQSLDQGLQFLIQYYNGEERAKGNILERFSAQQFPDLHSELNLSSLELGDSALYFCASSVAGTSGNNEQFFGPGTRLTVL.

This chain uses TRBV18 with TRBJ2-1, with D hard to call. The CDR3 runs to 13 residues. Germline values: CDR1 KGHSH, CDR2 LQKENI. Trimming took off 2 bases at V and 8 bases at J, with 10 bases between the two ends. CDR3 sequence (DNA): TGTGCCAGCTCACCATTTGGGCGTGATGAGCAGTTCTTC. It encodes CASSPFGRDEQFF.

This chain links TRBV7-8 with TRBJ2-2, with D perhaps matching TRBD1 or TRBD2 (6 bases each). CDR3 length equals 14 residues. V was trimmed by 10 bases and J by 3 bases, leaving 15 bases between them. Germline CDR1 is SGHVS and CDR2 is FQNEAQ. The CDR3 protein is CAIQRGADTGELFF. In DNA form, the CDR3 reads TGTGCCATCCAAAGGGGGGCGGACACCGGGGAGCTGTTTTTT.

V is TRBV2 and J is TRBJ2-5; TRBD1 agrees at 8 bases. Germline V gene lookup returns CDR1 SNHLY and CDR2 FYNNEI. This CDR3 has 14 residues. J lost 2 bases, V lost 6 bases, and 5 bases had no gene match. The CDR3 bases are TGTGCCAGCAGAACCGACAGGGGACAAGAGACCCAGTACTTC. Translated: CASRTDRGQETQYF.

The chain has TRBV9 and TRBJ2-7, with 7 nucleotides matching TRBD1. V gave up 3 bases and J gave up 3 bases; unmatched junction bases: 9. The CDR3 spans 15 residues. Germline V lookup: CDR1 SGDLS, CDR2 YYNGEE. CDR3 loop: CASSASRDRRYEQYV. CDR3 in DNA: TGTGCCAGCAGCGCCTCCCGGGACAGACGCTACGAGCAGTACGTC.

Details on this clone: This CDR3 is also generated by other DNA sequences in the sample. The chain links TRBV18 to TRBJ2-3; no firm D call. Per germline, CDR1 KGHSH and CDR2 LQKENI. The CDR3 spans 12 residues. V lost 5 bases, J lost 2 bases, and 5 bases lay in between. The CDR3 spells CASSATTDTQYF. The DNA of the CDR3 is TGTGCCAGCTCAGCTACCACAGATACGCAGTATTTT.

This clone was found a few times. The chain combines TRBV28 with TRBJ2-4; 8 nucleotides match TRBD1. After removal of 2 bases from V and 9 bases from J, the junction contained 9 bases not matched to a gene. Germline V gives CDR1 MDHEN, CDR2 SYDVKM. The CDR3 is made up of 15 amino acids. The CDR3 loop reads CASSLGGQGSGIQYF. The CDR3 coding sequence is TGTGCCAGCAGTTTAGGCGGACAGGGTTCGGGCATTCAGTACTTC.

This chain links TRBV5-1 with TRBJ2-3; D could derive from TRBD1 or TRBD2 (5 bases each). The CDR3 is 14 amino acids. The germline CDR1 and CDR2 sequences are SGHRS and YFSETQ. V lost 1 base to trimming and J lost 1 base, with 7 bases between them. CDR3 loop: CASSLQGGTDTQYF. The DNA for the CDR3 is TGCGCCAGCAGCTTGCAGGGAGGCACAGATACGCAGTATTTT.

In this sample, this clone turned up a few times. The chain links TRBV2 to TRBJ2-7; D is possibly TRBD1 (6 bases). V lost 0 bases to trimming and J lost 4 bases, with 13 bases between them. CDR1 is SNHLY and CDR2 is FYNNEI in the germline V gene. The CDR3 is made up of 15 amino acids. The CDR3 nucleotides are TGTGCCAGCAGTGAAGCAGTTGCAGGGGCGTACGAGCAGTACGTC. Translation gives CASSEAVAGAYEQYV.

V usage is TRBV11-2 and J usage is TRBJ2-7; either TRBD1 or TRBD2 may fit D (5 bases each). This CDR3 is 15 amino acids long. V was clipped by 4 bases and J by 6 bases, with 19 bases between them. The germline V gene has CDR1 SGHAT and CDR2 FQNNGV. In DNA, the CDR3 is TGTGCCAGCAGCTCCAGAGGGGTAGCTAGTTCCGAGCAGTACTTC. It specifies CASSSRGVASSEQYF.

This chain connects TRBV7-9 to TRBJ1-2; D gene ambiguous. The CDR3 sequence is 15 residues long. V was pared by 3 bases and J by 0 bases, with 11 bases between. CDR1 is SEHNR and CDR2 is FQNEAQ in the germline V gene (reference sequence). In DNA, the CDR3 is TGTGCCAGCAGCTTCGACGGGAGAGCTAACTATGGCTACACCTTC. Residues: CASSFDGRANYGYTF.

The J gene is TRBJ2-1, the V gene TRBV5-6; D is unclear. The germline CDR1 and CDR2 sequences are SGHDT and YYEEEE. This CDR3 comprises 17 residues. Trimming shortened V by 4 bases and J by 0 bases, and 17 bases separated the two germline ends. The CDR3 sequence is CASSRITVTRSYNEQFF. The CDR3 coding sequence is TGTGCCAGCAGCCGCATCACAGTCACCCGCTCCTACAATGAGCAGTTCTTC.

With regard to this clone: Other DNA sequences in the same sample also yield this CDR3. V and J are TRBV15 and TRBJ2-5; D call uncertain. The CDR3 contains 13 residues. CDR1 and CDR2 (germline): LNHNV, YYDKDF (reference sequence). Trimming left V 0 bases short and J 1 base short, with 3 bases between. The CDR3 DNA is TGTGCCACCAGCAGAGACAGCCAAGAGACCCAGTACTTC. It is translated as CATSRDSQETQYF.

This clone was counted at least ten times. The chain recombines TRBV7-9 with TRBJ2-5; 7 nucleotides line up with TRBD2. V shed 5 bases and J 5 bases; nucleotides not matched to a gene: 8. CDR3 length: 14 residues. CDR1 SEHNR and CDR2 FQNEAQ come from the germline V gene (reference sequence). The CDR3 is CASSTLAVEETQYF. CDR3 nucleotides: TGTGCCAGCAGCACCCTAGCGGTCGAGGAGACCCAGTACTTC.

This chain links TRBV7-6 with TRBJ2-3; TRBD1 aligns across 11 bases. Germline V gene lookup returns CDR1 SGHVS and CDR2 FNYEAQ. J lost 5 bases, V lost 5 bases, and 15 bases had no gene match. The CDR3 contains 18 residues. The CDR3 nucleotides read TGTGCCAGCAGCGGGAGGACAGGGGGCCTTGGTCTAGTAGATACGCAGTATTTT. It yields the protein CASSGRTGGLGLVDTQYF. Complete variable domain (other parts from reference TRBV7-6 and TRBJ2-3): GAGVSQSPRYKVTKRGQDVALRCDPISGHVSLYWYRQALGQGPEFLTYFNYEAQQDKSGLPNDRFSAERPEGSISTLTIQRTEQRDSAMYRCASSGRTGGLGLVDTQYFGPGTRLTVL.

This clone came up a few times. The J gene is TRBJ2-6, the V gene TRBV29-1, with no clear D. V was pared by 3 bases and J by 0 bases, with 9 bases between. Germline lookup yields CDR1 SQVTM and CDR2 ANQGSEA. The CDR3 spans 15 residues. CDR3 bases: TGCAGCGTTGACTTTGGGTGCTCTGGGGCCAACGTCCTGACTTTC. Translated: CSVDFGCSGANVLTF.

About this clone itself: Compared with germline, one end of the junction differs, possibly owing to a read error. V usage is TRBV7-7 and J usage is TRBJ2-5, with D perhaps TRBD1 (6 bases). The CDR3 runs to 14 residues. Germline V CDR1 and CDR2: SSHAT, FNYEAQ (reference sequence). The CDR3 here is CASSRGQPQETQYF. The CDR3 coding sequence is TGTGCTAGCAGCCGAGGACAGCCCCAAGAGACCCAGTACTTC. Supplemented by reference TRBV7-7 and TRBJ2-5, the full variable domain reads GAGVSQSPRYKVTKRGQDVTLRCDPISSHATLYWYQQALGQGPEFLTYFNYEAQPDKSGLPSDRFSAERPEGSISTLTIQRTEQRDSAMYRCASSRGQPQETQYFGPGTRLLVL.

There are a few counts of this clone. The chain uses TRBV10-3 and TRBJ2-7; D is perhaps TRBD1 (6 bases). CDR1 ENHRY and CDR2 SYGVKD come from the germline V gene. CDR3 size: 14 residues. Trimming cost V 3 bases and J 3 bases, with 12 bases left between them. The chain's CDR3 is CAISDNLGGYEQYV. The CDR3 nucleotides read TGTGCCATCAGTGATAACCTAGGGGGCTACGAGCAGTACGTC.

The chain links TRBV28 to TRBJ1-2, with D perhaps matching TRBD1 (6 bases). V was shortened by 6 bases and J by 4 bases, with 15 bases between the two germline ends. CDR1 and CDR2 (germline): MDHEN, SYDVKM. The CDR3 is 14 amino acids. The CDR3 nucleotides read TGTGCCAGCAGAGGGATACAGGGTTCCTATGGCTACACCTTC. Its protein is CASRGIQGSYGYTF.

The chain couples TRBV6-5 to TRBJ2-4; possible D gene TRBD1, 5 bases. CDR1 and CDR2 (germline): MNHEY, SVGAGI. The length of the CDR3 is 13 residues. The V end lost 2 bases, the J end lost 8 bases, and 10 bases lay between the germline ends. The DNA for the CDR3 is TGTGCCAGCAGTTACACCGTAGGGGACATTCAGTACTTC. Its translation is CASSYTVGDIQYF.

This clone showed up just a few times. The chain is built from TRBV19 and TRBJ1-1; D unclear. The CDR3 totals 14 residues. The V and J ends lost 3 bases and 0 bases respectively, with 8 bases between them. Per the germline V gene, CDR1 is LNHDA and CDR2 is SQIVND (reference sequence). In DNA, the CDR3 is TGTGCCAGTAGTATTGAGCTTATGAACACTGAAGCTTTCTTT. Its protein product is CASSIELMNTEAFF.

The chain uses TRBV7-2 and TRBJ2-5; a possible D gene is TRBD1 (7 bases). The CDR3 sequence is 15 residues long. Trimming shortened V by 1 base and J by 5 bases, and 14 bases separated the two germline ends. Germline V CDR1 and CDR2: SGHTA, FQGNSA. CDR3 DNA: TGTGCCAGCAGCTTAGACAGGGGCGCGGGGGAGACCCAGTACTTC. Its translation: CASSLDRGAGETQYF.

This rearrangement joins TRBV27 to TRBJ2-6, with a possible D match to TRBD1 (6 bases). Germline loops: CDR1 MNHEY, CDR2 SMNVEV (reference sequence). The CDR3 covers 14 residues. Trimming removed 8 bases at V and 4 bases at J, with 12 bases between. The CDR3 sequence: CASSGRGGANVLTF. The CDR3, as DNA: TGTGCCAGCTCGGGCAGGGGCGGGGCCAACGTCCTGACTTTC.

The chain combines TRBV15 with TRBJ2-5; 8 nucleotides align to TRBD2. The CDR3 consists of 15 residues. Germline assignment: CDR1 LNHNV and CDR2 YYDKDF (reference sequence). Germline trimming cut 5 bases from V and 7 bases from J; bases unmatched to any gene: 12. This chain's CDR3 is CATSPHPGLAGTQYF. The DNA for the CDR3 is TGTGCCACCAGCCCACACCCCGGACTAGCAGGGACCCAGTACTTC. The full variable domain, completed using reference TRBV15 and TRBJ2-5, is DAMVIQNPRYQVTQFGKPVTLSCSQTLNHNVMYWYQQKSSQAPKLLFHYYDKDFNNEADTPDNFQSRRPNTSFCFLDIRSPGLGDTAMYLCATSPHPGLAGTQYFGPGTRLLVL.

This sequence joins TRBV30 and TRBJ1-4; 7 nucleotides agree with TRBD1. This CDR3 comprises 16 residues. From germline, CDR1 is GTSNPN and CDR2 SVGIG (reference sequence). Unmatched junction bases numbered 15, after V lost 1 base and J lost 10 bases. CDR3 nucleotides: TGTGCCTGGAGTGAGTATCGGGAGCACAGGGGCGGAAAACTGTTTTTT. This codes for CAWSEYREHRGGKLFF.

V and J are TRBV7-3 and TRBJ2-1; possibly TRBD1 for D (6 bases). The CDR3 sequence is 14 residues long. The V and J ends lost 3 bases and 2 bases respectively, with 8 bases between them. Germline-derived CDR1 and CDR2 are SGHTA and FQGTGA. The CDR3: CASSLGAPYNEQFF. CDR3 DNA: TGTGCCAGCAGCTTGGGGGCTCCCTACAATGAGCAGTTCTTC.

This clone was found a few times. The chain uses TRBV13 and TRBJ2-1, with D possibly being TRBD1 or TRBD2 (5 bases each). The CDR3 extends over 18 amino acids. The germline V gene has CDR1 PRHDT and CDR2 FYEKMQ (reference sequence). V dropped 0 bases and J dropped 4 bases, with 19 bases sitting between them. CDR3 region: CASSLGSKGRSPYNEQFF. The CDR3 nucleotides read TGTGCCAGCAGCTTAGGCTCGAAGGGACGGAGTCCTTACAATGAGCAGTTCTTC.

The chain links TRBV5-4 to TRBJ1-6, with 10 nucleotides matching TRBD1. V lost 4 bases, J lost 7 bases, and 5 bases stayed unmatched. The germline V gene encodes CDR1 SGHNT and CDR2 YYREEE (reference sequence). The CDR3 length is 15 residues. CDR3: CASSPTGGRNSPLHF. CDR3 nucleotides: TGTGCCAGCAGCCCGACAGGGGGCCGAAATTCACCCCTCCACTTT.

This clone was seen only a few times. The chain employs TRBV13 and TRBJ2-7; TRBD1 might be the D (5 bases). Germline V gene lookup returns CDR1 PRHDT and CDR2 FYEKMQ (reference sequence). The V end was cut by 4 bases, the J end by 2 bases, with 15 bases between. This CDR3 spans 15 amino acids. The CDR3 sequence is CASSSPQGLTYEQYF. The CDR3 DNA reads TGTGCCAGCAGCTCCCCGCAGGGCCTGACCTACGAGCAGTACTTC.